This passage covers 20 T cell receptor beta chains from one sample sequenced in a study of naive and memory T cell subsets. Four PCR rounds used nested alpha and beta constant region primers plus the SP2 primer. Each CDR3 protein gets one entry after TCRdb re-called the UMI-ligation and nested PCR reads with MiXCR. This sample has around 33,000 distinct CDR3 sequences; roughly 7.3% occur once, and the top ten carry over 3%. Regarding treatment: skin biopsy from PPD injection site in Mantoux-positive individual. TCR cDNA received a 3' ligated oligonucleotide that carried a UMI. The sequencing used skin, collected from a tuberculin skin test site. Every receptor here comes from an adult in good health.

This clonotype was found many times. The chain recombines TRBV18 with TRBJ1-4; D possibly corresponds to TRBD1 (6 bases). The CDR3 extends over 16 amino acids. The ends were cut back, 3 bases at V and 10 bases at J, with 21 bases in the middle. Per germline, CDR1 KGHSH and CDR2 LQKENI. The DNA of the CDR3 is TGTGCCAGCTCACCCACCGGGGGGGCGGAAGCGGCAAAACTGTTTTTT. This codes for CASSPTGGAEAAKLFF.

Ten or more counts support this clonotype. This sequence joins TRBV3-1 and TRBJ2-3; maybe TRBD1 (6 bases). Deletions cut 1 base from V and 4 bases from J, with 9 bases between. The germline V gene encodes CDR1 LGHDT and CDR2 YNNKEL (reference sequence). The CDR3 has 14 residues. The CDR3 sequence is CASSQGTEADTQYF. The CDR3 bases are TGTGCCAGCAGCCAAGGGACAGAAGCAGATACGCAGTATTTT.

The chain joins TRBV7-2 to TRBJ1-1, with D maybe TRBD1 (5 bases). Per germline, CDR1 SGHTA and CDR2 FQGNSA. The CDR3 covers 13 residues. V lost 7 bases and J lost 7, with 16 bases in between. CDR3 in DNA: TGTGCCAGCAACCCGACAGTTGCTGATGAAGCTTTCTTT. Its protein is CASNPTVADEAFF.

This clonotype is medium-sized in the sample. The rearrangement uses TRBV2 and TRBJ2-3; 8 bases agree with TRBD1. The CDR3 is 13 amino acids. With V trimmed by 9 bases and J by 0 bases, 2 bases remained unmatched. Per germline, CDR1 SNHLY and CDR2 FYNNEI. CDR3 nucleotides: TGTGCCAGGCAGGGGGCTAGCACAGATACGCAGTATTTT. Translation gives CARQGASTDTQYF. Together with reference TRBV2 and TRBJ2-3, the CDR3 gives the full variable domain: EPEVTQTPSHQVTQMGQEVILRCVPISNHLYFYWYRQILGQKVEFLVSFYNNEISEKSEIFDDQFSVERPDGSNFTLKIRSTKLEDSAMYFCARQGASTDTQYFGPGTRLTVL.

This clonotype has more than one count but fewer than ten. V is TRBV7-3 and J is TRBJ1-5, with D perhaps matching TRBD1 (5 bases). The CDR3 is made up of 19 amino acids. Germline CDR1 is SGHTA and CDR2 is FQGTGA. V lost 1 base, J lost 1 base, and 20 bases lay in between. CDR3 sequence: CASSLMQGGWVVSNQPQHF. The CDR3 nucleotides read TGTGCCAGCAGCTTAATGCAGGGCGGATGGGTGGTGAGCAATCAGCCCCAGCATTTT. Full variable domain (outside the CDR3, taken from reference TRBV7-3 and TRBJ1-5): GAGVSQTPSNKVTEKGKYVELRCDPISGHTALYWYRQSLGQGPEFLIYFQGTGAADDSGLPNDRFFAVRPEGSVSTLKIQRTERGDSAVYLCASSLMQGGWVVSNQPQHFGDGTRLSIL.

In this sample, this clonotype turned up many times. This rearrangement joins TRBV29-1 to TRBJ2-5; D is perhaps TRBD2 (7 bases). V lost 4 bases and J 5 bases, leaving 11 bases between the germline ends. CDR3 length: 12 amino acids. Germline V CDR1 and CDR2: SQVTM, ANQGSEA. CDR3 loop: CSVGRGGETQYF. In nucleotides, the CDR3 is TGCAGCGTTGGTAGGGGGGGGGAGACCCAGTACTTC.

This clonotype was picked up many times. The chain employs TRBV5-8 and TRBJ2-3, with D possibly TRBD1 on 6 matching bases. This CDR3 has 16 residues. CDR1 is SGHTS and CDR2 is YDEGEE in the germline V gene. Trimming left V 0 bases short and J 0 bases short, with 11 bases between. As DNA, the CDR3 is TGTGCCAGCAGCTTGGCCTGGACAGATAGCACAGATACGCAGTATTTT. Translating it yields CASSLAWTDSTDTQYF.

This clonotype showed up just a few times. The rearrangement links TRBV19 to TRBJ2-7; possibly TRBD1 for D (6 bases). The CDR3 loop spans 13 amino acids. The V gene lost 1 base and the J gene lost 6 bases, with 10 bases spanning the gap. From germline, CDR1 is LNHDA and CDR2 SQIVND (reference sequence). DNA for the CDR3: TGTGCCAGTAGTATAGTCAGGGGAATCGAGCAGTACTTC. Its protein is CASSIVRGIEQYF.

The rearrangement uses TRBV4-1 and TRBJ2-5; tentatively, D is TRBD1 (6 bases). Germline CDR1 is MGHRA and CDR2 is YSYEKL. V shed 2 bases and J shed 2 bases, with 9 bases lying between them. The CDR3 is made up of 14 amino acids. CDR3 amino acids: CASSQPQGQETQYF. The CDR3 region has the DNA TGCGCCAGCAGCCAACCACAGGGTCAAGAGACCCAGTACTTC.

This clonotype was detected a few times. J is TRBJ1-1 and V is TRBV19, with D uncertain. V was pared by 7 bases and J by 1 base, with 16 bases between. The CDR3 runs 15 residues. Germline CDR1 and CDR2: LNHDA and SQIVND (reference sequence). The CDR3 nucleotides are TGTGCCAGTATTGAAGTTGGGCGGGGGAACACTGAAGCTTTCTTT. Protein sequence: CASIEVGRGNTEAFF.

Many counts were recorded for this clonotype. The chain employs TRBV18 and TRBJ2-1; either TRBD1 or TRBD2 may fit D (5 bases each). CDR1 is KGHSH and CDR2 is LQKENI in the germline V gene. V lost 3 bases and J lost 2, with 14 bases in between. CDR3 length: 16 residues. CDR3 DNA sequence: TGTGCCAGCTCACCCCCAGGGAACGGGGCCTACAATGAGCAGTTCTTC. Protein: CASSPPGNGAYNEQFF.

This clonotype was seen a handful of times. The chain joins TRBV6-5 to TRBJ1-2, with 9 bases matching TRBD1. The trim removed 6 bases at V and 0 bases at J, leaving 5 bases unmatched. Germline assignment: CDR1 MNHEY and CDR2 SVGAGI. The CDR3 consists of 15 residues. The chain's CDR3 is CASSRQGGANYGYTF. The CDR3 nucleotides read TGTGCCAGCAGCAGACAGGGGGGTGCTAACTATGGCTACACCTTC.

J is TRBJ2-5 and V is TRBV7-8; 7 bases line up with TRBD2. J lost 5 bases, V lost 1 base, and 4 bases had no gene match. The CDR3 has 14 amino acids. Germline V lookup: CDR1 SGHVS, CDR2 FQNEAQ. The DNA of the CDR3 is TGTGCCAGCAGCTTAGTAAGGGACTATGAGACCCAGTACTTC. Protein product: CASSLVRDYETQYF.

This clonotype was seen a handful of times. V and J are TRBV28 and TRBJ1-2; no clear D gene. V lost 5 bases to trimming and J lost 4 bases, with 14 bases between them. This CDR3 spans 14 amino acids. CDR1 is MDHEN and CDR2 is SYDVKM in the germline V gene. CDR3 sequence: CASSIPGSAYGYTF. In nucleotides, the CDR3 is TGTGCCAGCAGTATACCGGGATCCGCCTATGGCTACACCTTC.

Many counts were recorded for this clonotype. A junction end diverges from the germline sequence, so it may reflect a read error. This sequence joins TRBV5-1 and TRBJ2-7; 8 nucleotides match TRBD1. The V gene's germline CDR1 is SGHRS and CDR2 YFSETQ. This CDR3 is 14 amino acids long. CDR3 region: CASSLRTGRYGQYF. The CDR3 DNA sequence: TGCGCCAGCAGCCTCAGGACAGGGAGGTACGGGCAGTACTTC. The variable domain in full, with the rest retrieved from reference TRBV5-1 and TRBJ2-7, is KAGVTQTPRYLIKTRGQQVTLSCSPISGHRSVSWYQQTPGQGLQFLFEYFSETQRNKGNFPGRFSGRQFSNSRSEMNVSTLELGDSALYLCASSLRTGRYGQYFGPGTRLTVT.

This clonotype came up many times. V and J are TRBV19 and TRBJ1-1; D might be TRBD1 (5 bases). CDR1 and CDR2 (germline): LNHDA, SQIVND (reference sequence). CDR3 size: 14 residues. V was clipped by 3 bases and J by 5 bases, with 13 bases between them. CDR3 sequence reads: CASSMTLGGTEAFF. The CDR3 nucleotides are TGTGCCAGTAGTATGACGCTCGGGGGGACTGAAGCTTTCTTT.

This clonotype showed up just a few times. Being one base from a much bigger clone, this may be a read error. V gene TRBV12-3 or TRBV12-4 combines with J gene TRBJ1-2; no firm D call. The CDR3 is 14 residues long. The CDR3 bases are TGTGCCAGCAGTTTAGGGACCGGGTTTGTTGGCGACACCTTC. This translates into CASSLGTGFVGDTF.

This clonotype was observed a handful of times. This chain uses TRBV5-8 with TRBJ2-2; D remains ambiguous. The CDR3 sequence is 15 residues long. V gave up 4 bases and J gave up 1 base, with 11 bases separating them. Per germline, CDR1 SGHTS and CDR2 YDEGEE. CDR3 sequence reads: CASSHSIRNTGELFF. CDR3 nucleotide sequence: TGTGCCAGCAGCCACTCCATCCGGAACACCGGGGAGCTGTTTTTT.

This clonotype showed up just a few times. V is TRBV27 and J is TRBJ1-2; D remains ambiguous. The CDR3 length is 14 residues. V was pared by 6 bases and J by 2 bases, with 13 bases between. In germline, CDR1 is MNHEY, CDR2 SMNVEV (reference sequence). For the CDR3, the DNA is TGTGCCAGCAGCCCGGACGGAGACAACTATGGCTACACCTTC. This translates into CASSPDGDNYGYTF.

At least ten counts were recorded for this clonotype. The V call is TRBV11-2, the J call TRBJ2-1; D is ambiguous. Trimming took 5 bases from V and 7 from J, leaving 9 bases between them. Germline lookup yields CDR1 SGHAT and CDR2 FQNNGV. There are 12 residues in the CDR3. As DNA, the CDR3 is TGTGCCAGCAGCGCTGGATGGAATGAGCAGTTCTTC. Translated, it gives CASSAGWNEQFF.